This T cell receptor beta chain was identified during a study of patients and donors after allogeneic stem cell transplantation. This clonotype was picked up a small number of times. Each CDR3 protein gets one entry after TCRdb re-called the RT-PCR reads with MiXCR. The table has about a million distinct CDR3 sequences, about 20% seen once; the top ten hold around 6%. CDR3 length equals 14 residues. Trimming removed 3 bases at V and 4 bases at J, with 12 bases between. The germline V gene encodes CDR1 WNHNN and CDR2 SYGVQD (reference sequence). The TCR was taken from a human donor who was either an allogeneic HSCT recipient or a stem cell or donor lymphocyte infusion donor (not recorded which). It is not recorded whose cells these are; they may come from a transplant donor. The sample comprised blood, either unsorted or a sorted T cell fraction (not recorded which). This chain uses TRBV10-1 with TRBJ1-1; a possible D gene is TRBD1 (5 bases). The CDR3 bases are TGCGCCAGCAGTGAAATAAGGGGAGTCACTGAAGCTTTCTTT. This translates into CASSEIRGVTEAFF.